The 30 T cell receptor beta chains presented below share a single source sample, sequenced in a study of identical twins' blood T cells. TCRdb reanalysed the 5' RACE reads using MiXCR and keeps one entry per CDR3 protein. The sample gives roughly 340,000 distinct CDR3 sequences, 25% to 35% of which show up once; about 6% is in the top ten. Sequenced sample: PBMCs. Receptors originate from a woman between 18 and 50 years old in good health.

This clonotype was counted only a few times. The chain uses TRBV20-1 and TRBJ1-5; 8 bases match TRBD1. The V gene end was trimmed by 3 bases and the J gene end by 1 base; junction bases not matched to a gene: 2. Germline assignment: CDR1 DFQATT and CDR2 SNEGSKA (reference sequence). The CDR3 totals 14 residues. The CDR3, as DNA: TGCAGTGCTAGGACAGGGGCCAGCAATCAGCCCCAGCATTTT. As protein: CSARTGASNQPQHF.

The chain combines TRBV29-1 with TRBJ1-4, with 11 bases matching TRBD1. The CDR3 is made up of 14 amino acids. Looked up from germline, CDR1 is SQVTM and CDR2 is ANQGSEA. The junction had 7 bases not matched to a gene; V was cut back by 5 bases and J by 8 bases. The DNA for the CDR3 is TGCAGCGTTCGAGCCGGGACAGGGGGAGAAAAACTGTTTTTT. It yields the protein CSVRAGTGGEKLFF.

The chain employs TRBV9 and TRBJ2-7; D is uncertain. The CDR3 consists of 14 residues. Between the trimmed V and J ends, which lost 9 bases and 0 bases, there was a span of 16 bases. Germline V gene data show CDR1 as SGDLS and CDR2 as YYNGEE. The CDR3 DNA reads as TGTGCCACCTCCGTTGGCGAAAGCTCCTACGAGCAGTACTTC. The encoded protein is CATSVGESSYEQYF.

The CDR3 is CASSLPPYERALTDTQYF. CDR3 DNA sequence: TGTGCCAGCAGCTTACCCCCCTATGAGCGAGCTCTTACAGATACGCAGTATTTT. The V gene is TRBV11-2, the J gene TRBJ2-3; D is unresolved. Trimming shortened V by 2 bases and J by 3 bases, and 21 bases separated the two germline ends. The CDR3 is 18 amino acids. The germline CDR1 and CDR2 sequences are SGHAT and FQNNGV.

The gene calls are TRBV19 and TRBJ1-5; D may be TRBD1 (5 bases). Trimming took off 7 bases at V and 5 bases at J, with 12 bases between the two ends. Germline assignment: CDR1 LNHDA and CDR2 SQIVND (reference sequence). The CDR3 loop spans 13 amino acids. CDR3 nucleotides: TGTGCCAGTACCTACGAAGGGGATCAGCCCCAGCATTTT. Translated, it gives CASTYEGDQPQHF.

The rearrangement links TRBV7-9 to TRBJ2-7, with 10 nucleotides matching TRBD1. The germline gives CDR1 SEHNR, CDR2 FQNEAQ (reference sequence). V was clipped by 5 bases and J by 4 bases; unmatched bases: 8. This CDR3 is built from 15 residues. The CDR3 loop reads CASSVRQGAFYEQYF. The CDR3 DNA sequence: TGTGCCAGCAGCGTTCGACAGGGGGCTTTTTACGAGCAGTACTTC.

This clonotype has at least ten counts. The chain is built from TRBV13 and TRBJ1-1; D is unresolved. Trimming took off 2 bases at V and 3 bases at J, with 4 bases between the two ends. CDR1 and CDR2 (germline): PRHDT, FYEKMQ (reference sequence). The CDR3 has 12 residues. This CDR3 is CASSLIDTEAFF. CDR3 coding DNA: TGTGCCAGCAGCTTAATTGACACTGAAGCTTTCTTT.

This clonotype was found a few times. This chain links TRBV11-2 with TRBJ1-1; 7 positions agree with TRBD1. CDR1 is SGHAT and CDR2 is FQNNGV in the germline V gene. V trimming: 4 bases; J trimming: 1 base; junction bases outside the gene matches: 6. This CDR3 region has 15 residues. CDR3 region: CASSSQGRGNTEAFF. The CDR3 coding sequence is TGTGCCAGCAGCTCACAGGGGAGAGGGAACACTGAAGCTTTCTTT.

This clonotype was counted only a few times. The chain uses TRBV7-2 and TRBJ1-4; tentative D call: TRBD1 (5 bases). The germline gives CDR1 SGHTA, CDR2 FQGNSA. The ends were cut back, 1 base at V and 3 bases at J, with 9 bases in the middle. This CDR3 has 15 residues. The CDR3: CASSLGRQPNEKLFF. CDR3 DNA: TGTGCCAGCAGCTTAGGGCGACAGCCTAATGAAAAACTGTTTTTT.

Only a few counts were recorded for this clonotype. In nucleotides, the CDR3 is TGCAGTGCTATCATCTGGGAGGGCCTGGATGAGCAGTTCTTC. Its translation is CSAIIWEGLDEQFF. This chain links TRBV20-1 with TRBJ2-1, with 7 bases matching TRBD2. Germline V lookup: CDR1 DFQATT, CDR2 SNEGSKA (reference sequence). CDR3 length equals 14 residues. Trimming at V came to 4 bases and at J to 8 bases, leaving 11 bases not matched to a gene.

This clonotype is termed medium-sized. DNA of the CDR3: TGTGCCAGCTCACCTTCGAAACCCCCAGGCGTGGAAGCTTTCTTT. This sequence encodes CASSPSKPPGVEAFF. This chain links TRBV18 with TRBJ1-1; D remains unclear. The CDR3 sequence is 15 residues long. From germline, CDR1 is KGHSH and CDR2 LQKENI. The V and J ends lost 3 bases and 8 bases respectively, with 19 bases between them.

This clonotype was detected a few times. This chain connects TRBV7-9 to TRBJ1-3; D is unresolved. Germline values: CDR1 SEHNR, CDR2 FQNEAQ (reference sequence). V lost 2 bases to trimming and J lost 2 bases, with 10 bases between them. This CDR3 has 15 residues. This chain's CDR3 is CASSLRERAGNTIYF. Here the CDR3 DNA reads TGTGCCAGCAGCTTACGTGAGAGGGCTGGAAACACCATATATTTT.

This clonotype came up a few times. The chain employs TRBV3-1 and TRBJ1-2; D is unresolved. With 4 bases removed from V and 8 bases from J, the gap between germline ends came to 14 bases. The germline V gene encodes CDR1 LGHDT and CDR2 YNNKEL (reference sequence). This CDR3 has 13 amino acids. In DNA, the CDR3 is TGTGCCAGCAGCCCGGACGGTCAGCGGGGCTACACCTTC. Translating gives CASSPDGQRGYTF.

The chain couples TRBV20-1 to TRBJ2-7; TRBD2 aligns across 8 bases. CDR3 length: 14 amino acids. Trimming took 5 bases from V and 4 from J; bases not matched to a gene: 10. Per germline, CDR1 DFQATT and CDR2 SNEGSKA (reference sequence). The CDR3, as DNA: TGCAGTGCTCCAAAGGGGAGCGGGGGATACGAGCAGTACTTC. This gives the protein CSAPKGSGGYEQYF.

On this clonotype itself: The junction shows a germline mismatch at one end, possibly a read error. The J gene is TRBJ2-3, the V gene TRBV29-1, with TRBD2 matching 14 bases. Germline CDR1 reads SQVTM; CDR2 reads ANQGSEA. This CDR3 spans 15 amino acids. CDR3 amino acids: CSVERTSGRPDTRYF. The CDR3 coding sequence is TGCAGCGTTGAACGGACTAGCGGGAGGCCAGATACGCGGTATTTT.

The rearrangement joins TRBV5-1 to TRBJ2-3; 7 nucleotides agree with TRBD2. J was trimmed by 5 bases and V by 0 bases; bases with no gene match: 3. The CDR3 totals 14 residues. Germline CDR1 SGHRS, CDR2 YFSETQ. Here the CDR3 reads CASSLGRGGDTQYF. CDR3 in DNA: TGCGCCAGCAGCTTGGGCCGCGGGGGAGATACGCAGTATTTT.

The chain is built from TRBV10-3 and TRBJ1-4; possibly TRBD1 for D (6 bases). V gave up 6 bases and J gave up 6 bases, with 11 bases separating them. The CDR3 totals 13 residues. Germline V CDR1 and CDR2: ENHRY, SYGVKD. CDR3 residues: CAISKDRHEKLFF. The CDR3 DNA follows: TGTGCCATCAGCAAGGACAGACATGAAAAACTGTTTTTT.

This clonotype has only a few counts. The rearrangement links TRBV29-1 to TRBJ1-1, with D uncertain. V was clipped by 2 bases and J by 0 bases, with 4 bases between them. This CDR3 has 12 amino acids. Germline lookup yields CDR1 SQVTM and CDR2 ANQGSEA. The CDR3 loop reads CSVERLNTEAFF. CDR3 DNA sequence: TGCAGCGTTGAAAGGTTGAACACTGAAGCTTTCTTT. Supplemented by reference TRBV29-1 and TRBJ1-1, the full variable domain reads SAVISQKPSRDICQRGTSLTIQCQVDSQVTMMFWYRQQPGQSLTLIATANQGSEATYESGFVIDKFPISRPNLTFSTLTVSNMSPEDSSIYLCSVERLNTEAFFGQGTRLTVV.

The rearrangement joins TRBV20-1 to TRBJ2-1; 10 bases are a match to TRBD2. The CDR3 runs 12 residues. Germline trimming cut 8 bases from V and 7 bases from J; bases unmatched to any gene: 5. CDR1 is DFQATT, CDR2 SNEGSKA, per germline (reference sequence). CDR3 protein: CSKREGLNEQFF. The CDR3 coding sequence is TGCAGTAAGCGGGAGGGCCTGAATGAGCAGTTCTTC.

The chain combines TRBV27 with TRBJ2-1; D is uncertain. V was clipped by 6 bases and J by 2 bases, with 8 bases between them. There are 13 residues in the CDR3. Germline-derived CDR1 and CDR2 are MNHEY and SMNVEV (reference sequence). The CDR3 DNA follows: TGTGCCAGCAGAAAGTACCCCTACAATGAGCAGTTCTTC. Translation: CASRKYPYNEQFF.

This clonotype appeared many times. The chain is built from TRBV3-1 and TRBJ1-2; D remains unclear. Germline V gene lookup returns CDR1 LGHDT and CDR2 YNNKEL (reference sequence). The CDR3 covers 15 residues. V was trimmed by 4 bases and J by 4 bases, leaving 16 bases between them. The CDR3 region has the DNA TGTGCCAGCAGCCCCTATTCACACCCGTCCTATGGCTACACCTTC. Encoded protein: CASSPYSHPSYGYTF.

V usage is TRBV5-1 and J usage is TRBJ1-2; 7 nucleotides align to TRBD1. Trimming took 2 bases from V and 6 from J; bases not matched to a gene: 4. Germline-derived CDR1 and CDR2 are SGHRS and YFSETQ. The CDR3 runs to 13 residues. The CDR3 DNA sequence: TGCGCCAGCAGCTTAGCAGGGGGGAATGGCTACACCTTC. It encodes CASSLAGGNGYTF.

This clonotype has ten or more counts. The CDR3 region has the DNA TGTGCCAGTAGTACTGCGGACAGAGCTAACTATGGCTACACCTTC. Translation gives CASSTADRANYGYTF. The chain uses TRBV19 and TRBJ1-2, with D possibly TRBD1 on 6 matching bases. This CDR3 spans 15 amino acids. Trimming cost V 4 bases and J 0 bases, with 12 bases left between them. The germline CDR1 and CDR2 sequences are LNHDA and SQIVND (reference sequence).

The chain uses TRBV3-1 and TRBJ1-6; D gene unclear. Between the trimmed V and J ends, which lost 7 bases and 7 bases, there was a span of 14 bases. The CDR3 sequence is 14 residues long. The germline V gene has CDR1 LGHDT and CDR2 YNNKEL (reference sequence). The CDR3 region is CASKALQDNSPLHF. CDR3 sequence (DNA): TGTGCCAGCAAGGCCCTACAAGACAATTCACCCCTCCACTTT.

This chain joins TRBV29-1 and TRBJ1-3; D remains ambiguous. The germline V gene has CDR1 SQVTM and CDR2 ANQGSEA. This CDR3 contains 15 residues. The V and J ends lost 3 bases and 3 bases respectively, with 15 bases between them. CDR3 DNA sequence: TGCAGCGTTGATAGGAGGGAGGGTGGTGGAAACACCATATATTTT. The encoded protein is CSVDRREGGGNTIYF.

The chain employs TRBV10-3 and TRBJ2-1; a possible D gene is TRBD1 (6 bases). V lost 5 bases and J lost 5, with 7 bases in between. The CDR3 has 12 amino acids. The V gene's germline CDR1 is ENHRY and CDR2 SYGVKD. The CDR3 spells CAISQGNNEQFF. The CDR3 coding sequence is TGTGCCATCAGTCAGGGGAACAATGAGCAGTTCTTC.

This clonotype has a handful of counts. The V call is TRBV7-2, the J call TRBJ1-2; 7 bases line up with TRBD1. Germline V gene data show CDR1 as SGHTA and CDR2 as FQGNSA. The V segment lost 4 bases and the J segment 6 bases; nucleotides outside the gene matches: 5. The CDR3 has 13 residues. CDR3 residues: CASSSATGNGYTF. The CDR3, as DNA: TGTGCCAGCAGCTCAGCGACAGGGAATGGCTACACCTTC.

The chain combines TRBV6-6 with TRBJ1-2; unclear D gene. Germline CDR1 MNHNY, CDR2 SVGAGI (reference sequence). Trimming took 2 bases from V and 4 from J, leaving 14 bases between them. The CDR3 loop spans 15 amino acids. The CDR3 loop is CASSYQAPDGYGYTF. The CDR3 bases are TGTGCCAGCAGTTACCAGGCCCCCGATGGCTATGGCTACACCTTC.

This clonotype appeared a few times. The chain combines TRBV5-1 with TRBJ1-2; a possible D gene is TRBD1 (5 bases). Germline lookup yields CDR1 SGHRS and CDR2 YFSETQ. The CDR3 totals 15 residues. V was shortened by 0 bases and J by 3 bases, with 12 bases between the two germline ends. CDR3 nucleotide sequence: TGCGCCAGCAGCTTGGTGTGGGGGGAGGACTATGGCTACACCTTC. It yields the protein CASSLVWGEDYGYTF. The variable domain in full, with the rest retrieved from reference TRBV5-1 and TRBJ1-2, is KAGVTQTPRYLIKTRGQQVTLSCSPISGHRSVSWYQQTPGQGLQFLFEYFSETQRNKGNFPGRFSGRQFSNSRSEMNVSTLELGDSALYLCASSLVWGEDYGYTFGSGTRLTVV.

The chain employs TRBV19 and TRBJ2-3; 8 positions agree with TRBD2. The CDR3 covers 15 residues. With 2 bases clipped from V and 4 bases from J, the junction kept 5 bases outside the gene matches. The germline V gene has CDR1 LNHDA and CDR2 SQIVND (reference sequence). As DNA, the CDR3 is TGTGCCAGTAGTATACAAGCGGGAGTATCAGATACGCAGTATTTT. This encodes CASSIQAGVSDTQYF.